These 25 T cell receptor beta chains came from one sample sequenced in a study of T-cell memory formation after mild COVID-19. Each CDR3 protein is one row after TCRdb ran MiXCR on the 5' RACE reads. The profile shows under 650,000 distinct CDR3 sequences, roughly 18% of them singletons. The sample taken for sequencing was PBMCs or a T cell subset sorted from them (not recorded which). Receptors originate from an adult woman who had mild COVID-19 (a few samples of this study predate the infection). Cell type and time point are not known.

This clonotype was observed at least ten times. The chain is built from TRBV7-6 and TRBJ2-1; weak D call: TRBD1 (5 bases). Germline values: CDR1 SGHVS, CDR2 FNYEAQ. CDR3 length: 15 amino acids. Trimming pared 0 bases from V and 6 bases from J, leaving 12 bases between. The CDR3 region has the DNA TGTGCCAGCAGCTTAGCTGGGGCGCTTGTCAATGAGCAGTTCTTC. Translation: CASSLAGALVNEQFF.

The sample holds a few counts of this clonotype. V usage is TRBV20-1 and J usage is TRBJ2-1; 8 bases line up with TRBD2. With 3 bases clipped from V and 4 bases from J, the junction kept 11 bases outside the gene matches. Germline V lookup: CDR1 DFQATT, CDR2 SNEGSKA (reference sequence). This CDR3 region has 16 residues. The CDR3 nucleotides are TGCAGTGCTAGGGGCACTAATAGCGGGGAGTACAATGAGCAGTTCTTC. Translated: CSARGTNSGEYNEQFF.

This clonotype has ten or more counts. This chain connects TRBV12-3 or TRBV12-4 to TRBJ1-1; a possible D gene is TRBD1 (6 bases). The CDR3 loop spans 14 amino acids. V was trimmed by 5 bases and J by 1 base, leaving 11 bases between them. The CDR3 region is CASSPGHQNTEAFF. In nucleotides, the CDR3 is TGTGCCAGCAGTCCGGGACACCAGAACACTGAAGCTTTCTTT.

The rearrangement uses TRBV7-8 and TRBJ2-7, with 7 bases lining up with TRBD1. This CDR3 spans 14 amino acids. Trimming cost V 7 bases and J 0 bases; bases outside gene matches: 6. The germline V gene has CDR1 SGHVS and CDR2 FQNEAQ. The CDR3 spells CASTIAGGSYEQYF. The DNA of the CDR3 is TGTGCCAGCACCATTGCAGGGGGCTCCTACGAGCAGTACTTC.

The rearrangement joins TRBV20-1 to TRBJ2-3; D is possibly TRBD2 (6 bases). Germline V gives CDR1 DFQATT, CDR2 SNEGSKA (reference sequence). This CDR3 contains 15 residues. V was clipped by 0 bases and J by 4 bases, with 14 bases between them. Here the CDR3 reads CSARDSEGRADTQYF. The CDR3 DNA follows: TGCAGTGCTAGAGATTCGGAGGGTCGGGCAGATACGCAGTATTTT.

The DNA of the CDR3 is TGCGCCAGCAGCCCAGCCCCCGGGACAGGGGGCGCAAATGGCTACACCTTC. Protein product: CASSPAPGTGGANGYTF. The V gene is TRBV5-1, the J gene TRBJ1-2, with TRBD1 matching 12 bases. The CDR3 has 17 amino acids. V was pared by 4 bases and J by 6 bases, with 13 bases of the junction left unmatched. Germline lookup yields CDR1 SGHRS and CDR2 YFSETQ.

This clonotype has more than one count but fewer than ten. This sequence joins TRBV6-2 or TRBV6-3 and TRBJ2-1; the D is unclear. This CDR3 comprises 12 residues. V shed 5 bases and J shed 3 bases, with 5 bases lying between them. Germline V gene lookup returns CDR1 MNHEY and CDR2 SVGEGT. DNA of the CDR3: TGTGCCAGCAGTAACCTCTACAATGAGCAGTTCTTC. Translating it yields CASSNLYNEQFF.

The chain joins TRBV6-2 or TRBV6-3 to TRBJ2-3; 9 bases agree with TRBD1. The germline V gene encodes CDR1 MNHEY and CDR2 SVGEGT. The V segment lost 2 bases and the J segment 1 base; nucleotides outside the gene matches: 7. This CDR3 spans 17 amino acids. The CDR3 loop reads CASSYAFRDRGTDTQYF. CDR3 sequence (DNA): TGTGCCAGCAGTTACGCATTCAGGGACAGGGGCACAGATACGCAGTATTTT.

The genes are TRBV13 and TRBJ2-7; unclear D gene. V gave up 2 bases and J gave up 2 bases, with 10 bases separating them. CDR1 is PRHDT and CDR2 is FYEKMQ in the germline V gene (reference sequence). CDR3 length equals 14 residues. CDR3 nucleotide sequence: TGTGCCAGCAGCTTACAAGGCCTACCCTACGAGCAGTACGTC. This encodes CASSLQGLPYEQYV.

This clonotype was counted only a few times. The CDR3: CASSLGPSLGELFF. For the CDR3, the DNA is TGTGCCAGCAGTCTGGGCCCATCACTTGGGGAGCTGTTTTTT. The V call is TRBV7-3, the J call TRBJ2-2; the D is unclear. The CDR3 has 14 residues. V was cut by 6 bases and J by 8 bases, with 16 bases left in between. Germline CDR1 SGHTA, CDR2 FQGTGA.

This clonotype was seen only a few times. This chain joins TRBV3-1 and TRBJ1-5; 9 positions agree with TRBD1. CDR3 length: 15 amino acids. With 1 base clipped from V and 4 bases from J, the junction kept 2 bases outside the gene matches. Germline V gene data show CDR1 as LGHDT and CDR2 as YNNKEL (reference sequence). The CDR3 DNA sequence: TGTGCCAGCAGCCAAGCTGGGACAGGGAATCAGCCCCAGCATTTT. Translating gives CASSQAGTGNQPQHF.

This clonotype was seen only a few times. This chain uses TRBV5-1 with TRBJ1-1; 8 bases match TRBD1. The germline gives CDR1 SGHRS, CDR2 YFSETQ. Trimming removed 0 bases from V and 1 base from J; junction bases left unmatched: 8. The CDR3 contains 17 residues. The CDR3 DNA reads as TGCGCCAGCAGCTTGGTTTACAGGGGGAAGGGGAACACTGAAGCTTTCTTT. It yields the protein CASSLVYRGKGNTEAFF.

The gene calls are TRBV5-1 and TRBJ2-2; D ambiguous. CDR1 and CDR2 (germline): SGHRS, YFSETQ. The CDR3 consists of 15 residues. Deletions cut 0 bases from V and 0 bases from J, with 6 bases between. The CDR3 region is CASSLDPANTGELFF. DNA for the CDR3: TGCGCCAGCAGCTTGGATCCGGCGAACACCGGGGAGCTGTTTTTT.

This clonotype was counted many times. This chain connects TRBV5-1 to TRBJ2-1; the match to TRBD1 covers 7 bases. With V trimmed by 7 bases and J by 4 bases, 11 bases remained unmatched. Looked up from germline, CDR1 is SGHRS and CDR2 is YFSETQ. CDR3 size: 15 residues. For the CDR3, the DNA is TGCGCCAGCGTAAAAACAGGGGCCACATACAATGAGCAGTTCTTC. It translates to CASVKTGATYNEQFF.

The chain employs TRBV5-1 and TRBJ1-1; D ambiguous. Germline CDR1 is SGHRS and CDR2 is YFSETQ. The CDR3 runs to 12 residues. V dropped 2 bases and J dropped 7 bases, with 9 bases sitting between them. The CDR3 here is CASSFRLGEAFF. Here the CDR3 DNA reads TGCGCCAGCAGCTTTAGACTGGGTGAAGCTTTCTTT.

This clonotype was observed at least ten times. The chain combines TRBV4-1 with TRBJ2-7; tentatively, D is TRBD1 (6 bases). From germline, CDR1 is MGHRA and CDR2 YSYEKL. The CDR3 runs to 14 residues. V shed 5 bases and J shed 2 bases, with 13 bases lying between them. The CDR3 is CASSRVGGAYEQYF. DNA of the CDR3: TGCGCCAGCAGCAGGGTAGGGGGAGCCTACGAGCAGTACTTC.

This sequence joins TRBV5-1 and TRBJ2-1, with TRBD1 matching 12 bases. CDR1 is SGHRS and CDR2 is YFSETQ in the germline V gene. The CDR3 has 15 amino acids. V shed 4 bases and J 7 bases; nucleotides not matched to a gene: 6. CDR3 sequence reads: CASSRRGQGANEQFF. As DNA, the CDR3 is TGCGCCAGCAGCCGACGGGGACAGGGGGCGAATGAGCAGTTCTTC.

This clonotype was counted between two and nine times. The CDR3 bases are TGTGCCAGCAGCGTTGGAACAGGCAACTACAATGAGCAGTTCTTC. Residues: CASSVGTGNYNEQFF. V gene TRBV9 combines with J gene TRBJ2-1; weak D call: TRBD1 (5 bases). Trimming removed 2 bases at V and 3 bases at J, with 12 bases between. Germline-derived CDR1 and CDR2 are SGDLS and YYNGEE. The CDR3 consists of 15 residues.

This clonotype came up a few times. The chain combines TRBV4-2 with TRBJ2-3; a possible D gene is TRBD2 (5 bases). V lost 0 bases and J lost 5, with 12 bases in between. The CDR3 is made up of 15 amino acids. CDR1 and CDR2 (germline): LGHNA, YNFKEQ. The CDR3 spells CASSQDHAGVDTQYF. As DNA, the CDR3 is TGTGCCAGCAGCCAAGATCATGCGGGTGTAGATACGCAGTATTTT.

V is TRBV20-1 and J is TRBJ2-1, with 11 bases matching TRBD2. After removal of 0 bases from V and 5 bases from J, the junction contained 3 bases not matched to a gene. Germline V gene data show CDR1 as DFQATT and CDR2 as SNEGSKA (reference sequence). The CDR3 has 15 residues. CDR3 region: CSARDPSGRNNEQFF. Written as DNA, the CDR3 is TGCAGTGCTAGAGACCCTAGCGGGAGGAACAATGAGCAGTTCTTC.

The chain has TRBV9 and TRBJ1-1, with D maybe TRBD1 (6 bases). The CDR3 extends over 15 amino acids. The V end lost 4 bases, the J end lost 1 base, and 14 bases lay between the germline ends. Germline-derived CDR1 and CDR2 are SGDLS and YYNGEE. The CDR3 DNA follows: TGTGCCAGCAGCACGCCGGGACATTCGAACACTGAAGCTTTCTTT. It encodes CASSTPGHSNTEAFF.

In its sample, this clonotype was seen many times. This chain links TRBV12-3 or TRBV12-4 with TRBJ2-2; 8 nucleotides align to TRBD1. The CDR3 contains 15 residues. The ends lost 2 bases at V and 5 bases at J; junction bases unmatched: 4. CDR3 bases: TGTGCCAGCAGTTTATACAGGGGGATGACCGGGGAGCTGTTTTTT. It yields the protein CASSLYRGMTGELFF.

Details on this clonotype: Relative to the germline gene, one junction end is altered; a read error may explain this. The V gene is TRBV7-7, the J gene TRBJ2-1, with 8 bases lining up with TRBD2. There are 17 residues in the CDR3. Germline-derived CDR1 and CDR2 are SSHAT and FNYEAQ (reference sequence). CDR3 in amino acids: CASSLAGWETGYNEQFF. DNA for the CDR3: TGTGCTAGCAGCTTAGCGGGGTGGGAGACAGGCTACAATGAGCAGTTCTTC.

V gene TRBV29-1 combines with J gene TRBJ2-5; D gene unclear. The V gene's germline CDR1 is SQVTM and CDR2 ANQGSEA. V was shortened by 6 bases and J by 0 bases, with 11 bases between the two germline ends. CDR3 length: 13 amino acids. In nucleotides, the CDR3 is TGCAGCGTGGTCGGATTGTACCAAGAGACCCAGTACTTC. This codes for CSVVGLYQETQYF. Full variable domain (outside the CDR3, taken from reference TRBV29-1 and TRBJ2-5): SAVISQKPSRDICQRGTSLTIQCQVDSQVTMMFWYRQQPGQSLTLIATANQGSEATYESGFVIDKFPISRPNLTFSTLTVSNMSPEDSSIYLCSVVGLYQETQYFGPGTRLLVL.

The chain carries TRBV6-5 and TRBJ1-2; no reliable D call. The V end lost 4 bases, the J end lost 7 bases, and 16 bases lay between the germline ends. The CDR3 extends over 14 amino acids. In germline, CDR1 is MNHEY, CDR2 SVGAGI. CDR3 loop: CASSLFSENTGYTF. CDR3 nucleotide sequence: TGTGCCAGCAGTTTGTTCTCAGAGAACACTGGCTACACCTTC.